The 10 T cell receptor beta chains reported below all come from one sample, sequenced in a study of CD8 T cells in ankylosing spondylitis. Each CDR3 protein gets one entry after TCRdb re-called the 5' RACE reads with MiXCR. The sample shows some 120,000 distinct CDR3 sequences, approximately 13% of them seen only once. The sample was blood, either unsorted or a sorted T cell fraction (not recorded which). The receptor set was obtained from a female donor with ankylosing spondylitis or in good health (not recorded which).

The CDR3 DNA follows: TGTGCCAGCAGTCTGAGCCTCCCCATGGGGAACACTGAAGCTTTCTTT. Translated: CASSLSLPMGNTEAFF. The chain links TRBV12-3 or TRBV12-4 to TRBJ1-1; D gene unclear. The CDR3 length is 16 residues. Trimming took off 5 bases at V and 1 base at J, with 17 bases between the two ends.

This clonotype was recorded a few times. The chain carries TRBV6-5 and TRBJ2-7, with a possible D match to TRBD1 (6 bases). Trimming took off 2 bases at V and 1 base at J, with 12 bases between the two ends. Germline CDR1 and CDR2: MNHEY and SVGAGI. This CDR3 is built from 15 residues. The CDR3 nucleotides are TGTGCCAGCAGTTACAAGAGGGGGTCATCCTACGAGCAGTACTTC. Translated: CASSYKRGSSYEQYF.

This clonotype was detected ten times or more. Its ends do not fully match the called genes, so a read error is possible. The V gene is TRBV20-1, the J gene TRBJ2-4; 8 bases agree with TRBD2. Per germline, CDR1 DFQATT and CDR2 SNEGSKA (reference sequence). The CDR3 is 14 amino acids. In DNA, the CDR3 is TGCAGTGCCCCCCCTTCCGGGATAGCGGGATTGGTACGATTC. The encoded protein is CSAPPSGIAGLVRF.

This sequence joins TRBV20-1 and TRBJ1-2; D uncertain. Trimming took 0 bases from V and 3 from J, leaving 14 bases between them. CDR3 length: 15 amino acids. Germline V gene sequence: CDR1 DFQATT, CDR2 SNEGSKA (reference sequence). CDR3 DNA: TGCAGTGCTAGAGATCCGAAACCACCTGACTATGGCTACACCTTC. Residues: CSARDPKPPDYGYTF.

This clonotype came up many times. The chain couples TRBV18 to TRBJ2-1; TRBD2 aligns across 8 bases. The CDR3 is made up of 15 amino acids. Losses at the gene ends were 0 bases for V and 6 bases for J; bases not matched to a gene: 4. Germline CDR1 and CDR2: KGHSH and LQKENI. The CDR3 sequence: CASSPPSGGTNEQFF. The CDR3 region has the DNA TGTGCCAGCTCACCACCGAGCGGGGGCACCAATGAGCAGTTCTTC. The whole variable domain, filled in from reference TRBV18 and TRBJ2-1, reads NAGVMQNPRHLVRRRGQEARLRCSPMKGHSHVYWYRQLPEEGLKFMVYLQKENIIDESGMPKERFSAEFPKEGPSILRIQQVVRGDSAAYFCASSPPSGGTNEQFFGPGTRLTVL.

The table lists this clonotype with many counts. The V call is TRBV5-1, the J call TRBJ2-1; 12 bases are shared with TRBD2. The V and J ends lost 4 bases and 4 bases, in that order; junction bases with no gene match: 3. This CDR3 has 15 residues. Germline V gene data show CDR1 as SGHRS and CDR2 as YFSETQ. CDR3 loop: CASSKTSGGYNEQFF. The DNA of the CDR3 is TGCGCCAGCAGCAAAACTAGCGGGGGGTACAATGAGCAGTTCTTC.

This clonotype came up many times. CDR3 DNA: TGTGCCAGCAGTTTAGCGCTAGGGAGAAACACTGAAGCTTTCTTT. Translated, it gives CASSLALGRNTEAFF. The chain links TRBV12-3 or TRBV12-4 to TRBJ1-1; D not resolved. Trimming took 0 bases from V and 2 from J, leaving 10 bases between them. The CDR3 extends over 15 amino acids.

This clonotype has ten or more counts. This rearrangement joins TRBV11-2 to TRBJ2-2, with D possibly being TRBD2 (5 bases). Germline lookup yields CDR1 SGHAT and CDR2 FQNNGV. CDR3 size: 16 residues. With 3 bases removed from V and 4 bases from J, the gap between germline ends came to 15 bases. The chain's CDR3 is CASSFSGIPGTGELFF. CDR3 DNA sequence: TGTGCCAGCAGCTTTTCGGGAATCCCGGGCACCGGGGAGCTGTTTTTT.

The CDR3 here is CAISRTSGNYEQYF. The CDR3, as DNA: TGTGCCATCAGTCGGACTAGCGGTAACTACGAGCAGTACTTC. This chain connects TRBV10-3 to TRBJ2-7; 10 bases are a match to TRBD2. The CDR3 is made up of 14 amino acids. Germline CDR1 reads ENHRY; CDR2 reads SYGVKD. Trimming cost V 5 bases and J 3 bases; bases outside gene matches: 4.

This clonotype was counted at least ten times. V gene TRBV5-1 combines with J gene TRBJ2-3; perhaps TRBD1 as D (6 bases). Trimming removed 4 bases at V and 0 bases at J, with 9 bases between. Germline V CDR1 and CDR2: SGHRS, YFSETQ. This CDR3 has 14 amino acids. This CDR3 reads CASSHGQSTDTQYF. The CDR3 DNA reads as TGCGCCAGCAGCCACGGACAGAGCACAGATACGCAGTATTTT.